Below, 27 T cell receptor beta chains from the same sample are listed, as sequenced in a study of vaccination and CD4 T cells after COVID-19. As to treatment: roughly 11-day PBMC culture with coronavirus spike peptide pools or control peptides (ViraFEST assay). With the Oncomine TCR Beta short-read assay, DNA from cultured CD4+ T cells was sequenced. TCRdb redid the calling of the PCR reads with MiXCR, one entry per CDR3 protein. The sample carries around 18,000 distinct CDR3 sequences, about half recorded once. These receptors have no known antigen. The sequences come from CD4+ T cells from blood, cultured in vitro, collected before SARS-CoV-2 vaccination. The origin of the receptors is a human donor who had recovered from COVID-19.

V gene TRBV5-4 combines with J gene TRBJ1-1; 8 bases map to TRBD1. In germline, CDR1 is SGHNT, CDR2 YYREEE (reference sequence). The V segment lost 3 bases and the J segment 5 bases; nucleotides outside the gene matches: 3. There are 13 residues in the CDR3. CDR3 residues: CASSWTGKTEAFF. The DNA for the CDR3 is TGTGCCAGCAGCTGGACAGGGAAGACTGAAGCTTTCTTT. The full variable domain, in which reference TRBV5-4 and TRBJ1-1 provide the parts outside the CDR3, is ETGVTQSPTHLIKTRGQQVTLRCSSQSGHNTVSWYQQALGQGPQFIFQYYREEENGRGNFPPRFSGLQFPNYSSELNVNALELDDSALYLCASSWTGKTEAFFGQGTRLTVV.

The chain is built from TRBV6-2 or TRBV6-3 and TRBJ2-3; possible D gene TRBD2, 5 bases. Germline values: CDR1 MNHEY, CDR2 SVGEGT. The ends were cut back, 7 bases at V and 5 bases at J, with 16 bases in the middle. This CDR3 has 14 residues. In nucleotides, the CDR3 is TGTGCCAGCATTACGGGCCGGGGAGAAGATACGCAGTATTTT. Amino acids: CASITGRGEDTQYF.

This clonotype turned up a few times. The chain joins TRBV7-2 to TRBJ2-7, with 7 bases aligning to TRBD2. V was pared by 2 bases and J by 6 bases, with 1 base of the junction left unmatched. The CDR3 extends over 12 amino acids. The V gene's germline CDR1 is SGHTA and CDR2 FQGNSA. The CDR3 bases are TGTGCCAGCAGCTTAAGGGAGGGCGAGCAGTACTTC. It is translated as CASSLREGEQYF. Variable domain in full (rest from reference TRBV7-2 and TRBJ2-7): GAGVSQSPSNKVTEKGKDVELRCDPISGHTALYWYRQSLGQGLEFLIYFQGNSAPDKSGLPSDRFSAERTGGSVSTLTIQRTQQEDSAVYLCASSLREGEQYFGPGTRLTVT.

This clonotype appeared once. The rearrangement uses TRBV20-1 and TRBJ2-7; D unresolved. The CDR3 is 12 residues long. V lost 0 bases and J lost 3, with 6 bases in between. Germline CDR1 reads DFQATT; CDR2 reads SNEGSKA (reference sequence). The CDR3 nucleotides read TGCAGTGCTAGAGATGCCTACTACGAGCAGTACTTC. This sequence encodes CSARDAYYEQYF.

This clonotype was seen only once. The rearrangement uses TRBV18 and TRBJ2-2; no clear D. The CDR3 runs to 17 residues. Trimming took 0 bases from V and 1 from J, leaving 12 bases between them. Germline CDR1 KGHSH, CDR2 LQKENI. DNA of the CDR3: TGTGCCAGCTCACCACCCCAGAAGCTCGTGAACACCGGGGAGCTGTTTTTT. Translated, it gives CASSPPQKLVNTGELFF.

V gene TRBV7-2 combines with J gene TRBJ1-5; D is perhaps TRBD1 (5 bases). The CDR3 is 15 residues long. CDR1 and CDR2 from the germline V gene are SGHTA and FQGNSA. The V end lost 5 bases, the J end lost 0 bases, and 11 bases lay between the germline ends. Written as DNA, the CDR3 is TGTGCCAGCAGCCGTTCGGGGCATAGCAATCAGCCCCAGCATTTT. Translated, it gives CASSRSGHSNQPQHF.

This clonotype has more than one count but fewer than ten. This sequence joins TRBV20-1 and TRBJ2-1; 11 bases are shared with TRBD2. This CDR3 is 16 amino acids long. CDR1 is DFQATT and CDR2 is SNEGSKA in the germline V gene (reference sequence). V shed 3 bases, J shed 7 bases, and the junction held 11 bases outside the gene matches. CDR3 amino acids: CSASWGAASGGNEQFF. CDR3 nucleotide sequence: TGCAGTGCTAGTTGGGGCGCGGCTAGCGGGGGGAATGAGCAGTTCTTC.

In its sample, this clonotype ranks as medium-sized. This chain uses TRBV7-9 with TRBJ1-1; the match to TRBD1 covers 7 bases. The CDR3 consists of 15 residues. Germline V gene lookup returns CDR1 SEHNR and CDR2 FQNEAQ (reference sequence). The V gene end was trimmed by 2 bases and the J gene end by 5 bases; junction bases not matched to a gene: 8. The CDR3 reads CASSLPPRGGTEAFF. The CDR3 DNA reads as TGTGCCAGCAGCTTACCGCCCAGGGGGGGGACTGAAGCTTTCTTT.

This clonotype showed up just once. The chain employs TRBV28 and TRBJ1-5; D unresolved. The germline CDR1 and CDR2 sequences are MDHEN and SYDVKM. The CDR3 sequence is 13 residues long. V was clipped by 6 bases and J by 5 bases, with 11 bases between them. The CDR3: CASRTPSDQPQHF. The CDR3 DNA is TGTGCCAGCAGGACCCCGAGCGATCAGCCCCAGCATTTT.

This clonotype has just a few counts. The chain employs TRBV30 and TRBJ2-7; TRBD2 is a possible D gene (6 bases). This CDR3 region has 11 residues. Germline CDR1 is GTSNPN and CDR2 is SVGIG (reference sequence). Trimming took off 3 bases at V and 3 bases at J, with 6 bases between the two ends. DNA for the CDR3: TGTGCCTGGAGCGGGAGCTACGAGCAGTACTTC. The encoded protein is CAWSGSYEQYF.

In its sample, this clonotype was seen a few times. The CDR3 region has the DNA TGCAGTGCGGAGACAGGGCTCGAGACCCAGTACTTC. Residues: CSAETGLETQYF. The chain carries TRBV20-1 and TRBJ2-5, with 7 bases matching TRBD1. Unmatched junction bases numbered 6, after V lost 6 bases and J lost 5 bases. The CDR3 runs to 12 residues. Germline V gene sequence: CDR1 DFQATT, CDR2 SNEGSKA (reference sequence).

The chain carries TRBV4-1 and TRBJ1-4; D is ambiguous. V lost 0 bases and J lost 8, with 16 bases in between. The germline V gene encodes CDR1 MGHRA and CDR2 YSYEKL. The CDR3 consists of 16 residues. In nucleotides, the CDR3 is TGCGCCAGCAGCCAAGACGGGTACCAAGTATGGGAAAAACTGTTTTTT. It codes for CASSQDGYQVWEKLFF.

V usage is TRBV28 and J usage is TRBJ2-2; D might be TRBD1 (5 bases). CDR3 length: 16 residues. Germline assignment: CDR1 MDHEN and CDR2 SYDVKM. Deletions cut 3 bases from V and 2 bases from J, with 13 bases between. In nucleotides, the CDR3 is TGTGCCAGCAGTTTTAAGTGGCAGGGAAACACCGGGGAGCTGTTTTTT. Protein: CASSFKWQGNTGELFF.

This rearrangement joins TRBV6-1 to TRBJ2-7; TRBD1 agrees at 10 bases. The V segment lost 7 bases and the J segment 4 bases; nucleotides outside the gene matches: 7. Looked up from germline, CDR1 is MNHNS and CDR2 is SASEGT. CDR3 length equals 14 residues. CDR3 sequence (DNA): TGTGCCAGCACCCGGACAGGGGGGTTATACGAGCAGTACTTC. Protein product: CASTRTGGLYEQYF.

This clonotype was observed a few times. The rearrangement links TRBV6-1 to TRBJ2-3; 11 positions match TRBD2. V gave up 2 bases and J gave up 0 bases; unmatched junction bases: 13. Germline CDR1 is MNHNS and CDR2 is SASEGT. The CDR3 has 20 amino acids. Written as DNA, the CDR3 is TGTGCCAGCAGTGAATGGGACGCCGCCTTAGCGGGAGGGAGCACAGATACGCAGTATTTT. Amino acid sequence: CASSEWDAALAGGSTDTQYF.

CDR3 DNA: TGTGCCAGCAGGTTGACGGGGCGTTGGATAAGAGCCCAGCATTTT. Translated: CASRLTGRWIRAQHF. This chain uses TRBV6-1 with TRBJ1-5; D might be TRBD1 (5 bases). CDR1 is MNHNS, CDR2 SASEGT, per germline. V gave up 6 bases and J gave up 11 bases, with 23 bases separating them. The CDR3 consists of 15 residues.

The chain combines TRBV18 with TRBJ2-3, with D unresolved. Between the trimmed V and J ends, which lost 3 bases and 2 bases, there was a span of 6 bases. This CDR3 is built from 13 residues. Looked up from germline, CDR1 is KGHSH and CDR2 is LQKENI. DNA of the CDR3: TGTGCCAGCTCACCGCGGCTCACAGATACGCAGTATTTT. As protein: CASSPRLTDTQYF.

This chain links TRBV7-8 with TRBJ2-5; D remains ambiguous. CDR3 length equals 12 residues. The V and J ends lost 1 base and 5 bases respectively, with 5 bases between them. Germline loops: CDR1 SGHVS, CDR2 FQNEAQ. Here the CDR3 reads CASSLVRETQYF. Here the CDR3 DNA reads TGTGCCAGCAGCTTAGTGAGGGAGACCCAGTACTTC.

This clonotype was counted a few times. The V call is TRBV5-4, the J call TRBJ2-5; a possible D gene is TRBD1 (5 bases). The CDR3 has 14 amino acids. CDR1 is SGHNT, CDR2 YYREEE, per germline (reference sequence). With 0 bases removed from V and 6 bases from J, the gap between germline ends came to 12 bases. CDR3 bases: TGTGCCAGCAGCTTGGGGCAGGGTGCAAAGACCCAGTACTTC. This gives the protein CASSLGQGAKTQYF.

This clonotype has just a few counts. The chain has TRBV6-1 and TRBJ1-5, with D perhaps matching TRBD1 (5 bases). CDR1 and CDR2 from the germline V gene are MNHNS and SASEGT. This CDR3 contains 16 residues. Deletions cut 5 bases from V and 3 bases from J, with 17 bases between. The chain's CDR3 is CASSLQDGAYNQPQHF. CDR3 nucleotide sequence: TGTGCCAGCAGTCTACAGGACGGAGCCTACAATCAGCCCCAGCATTTT.

This clonotype has a handful of counts. V gene TRBV28 combines with J gene TRBJ1-1; 7 bases are a match to TRBD1. The CDR3 loop spans 15 amino acids. Germline V CDR1 and CDR2: MDHEN, SYDVKM. The trim removed 4 bases at V and 2 bases at J, leaving 7 bases unmatched. CDR3 sequence: CASSSQGQRNTEAFF. As DNA, the CDR3 is TGTGCCAGCAGTTCTCAGGGACAGCGAAACACTGAAGCTTTCTTT.

This CDR3 is CASSFLVSGELFF. The DNA of the CDR3 is TGTGCCAGCAGCTTCCTAGTTTCCGGGGAGCTGTTTTTT. V is TRBV11-3 and J is TRBJ2-2; D uncertain. The V gene's germline CDR1 is SGHNT and CDR2 YENEEA. CDR3 length: 13 amino acids. The V end lost 3 bases, the J end lost 6 bases, and 8 bases lay between the germline ends.

The V gene is TRBV20-1, the J gene TRBJ2-1; D tentatively fits TRBD1 or TRBD2 (7 bases each). Trimming removed 3 bases from V and 5 bases from J, with 17 bases in between. Germline lookup yields CDR1 DFQATT and CDR2 SNEGSKA (reference sequence). The CDR3 has 15 residues. CDR3 nucleotides: TGCAGTGCTAGGCCCAGGGGGAGGGCGCACAATGAGCAGTTCTTC. Its translation: CSARPRGRAHNEQFF.

The chain uses TRBV11-2 and TRBJ2-7; no clear D gene. Per germline, CDR1 SGHAT and CDR2 FQNNGV. The germline V and J ends were trimmed by 6 bases and 0 bases, with 3 bases remaining between them. This CDR3 contains 11 residues. This CDR3 reads CASRLSYEQYF. CDR3 bases: TGTGCCAGCAGGCTCTCCTACGAGCAGTACTTC.

A remark on this clonotype: The junction differs from germline at one of its ends, possibly a read error. This rearrangement joins TRBV30 to TRBJ2-3, with D perhaps TRBD1 (6 bases). This CDR3 has 15 amino acids. CDR1 and CDR2 (germline): GTSNPN, SVGIG (reference sequence). CDR3 DNA sequence: TGTGCCTGGAGTGTACCGATAGGGGGTACACCTTTAGGCCATTTT. Protein: CAWSVPIGGTPLGHF.

This chain joins TRBV12-3 or TRBV12-4 and TRBJ2-3; 12 bases fit TRBD1. V lost 3 bases to trimming and J lost 3 bases; unmatched junction nucleotides: 10. The length of the CDR3 is 18 residues. The CDR3 DNA sequence: TGTGCCAGCAGTTTGGGGACAGGGGGCTTTACAGGGACAGATACGCAGTATTTT. As protein: CASSLGTGGFTGTDTQYF.

This clonotype was counted only a few times. This sequence joins TRBV6-1 and TRBJ1-2; 9 bases fit TRBD1. V shed 0 bases and J 10 bases; nucleotides not matched to a gene: 3. CDR1 and CDR2 (germline): MNHNS, SASEGT. This CDR3 comprises 13 residues. The CDR3 DNA reads TGTGCCAGCAGTGAAGCGCGGGACAGGGCCTACACCTTC. Amino acid sequence: CASSEARDRAYTF.